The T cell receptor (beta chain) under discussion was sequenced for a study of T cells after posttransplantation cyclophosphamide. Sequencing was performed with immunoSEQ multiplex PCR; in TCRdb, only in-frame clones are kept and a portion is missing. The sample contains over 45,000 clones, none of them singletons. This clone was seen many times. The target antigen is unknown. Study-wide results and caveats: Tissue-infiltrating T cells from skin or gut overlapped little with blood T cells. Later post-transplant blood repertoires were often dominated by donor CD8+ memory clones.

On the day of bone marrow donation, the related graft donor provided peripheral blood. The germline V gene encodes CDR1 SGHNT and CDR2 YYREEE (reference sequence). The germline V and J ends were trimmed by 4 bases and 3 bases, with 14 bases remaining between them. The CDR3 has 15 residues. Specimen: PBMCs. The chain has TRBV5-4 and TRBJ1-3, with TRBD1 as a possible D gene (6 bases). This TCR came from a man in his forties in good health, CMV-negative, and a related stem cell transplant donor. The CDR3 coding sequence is TGTGCCAGCAGCCTAAGAGGGGGATTTGGAAACACCATATATTTT. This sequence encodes CASSLRGGFGNTIYF. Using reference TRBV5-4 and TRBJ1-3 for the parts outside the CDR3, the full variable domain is ETGVTQSPTHLIKTRGQQVTLRCSSQSGHNTVSWYQQALGQGPQFIFQYYREEENGRGNFPPRFSGLQFPNYSSELNVNALELDDSALYLCASSLRGGFGNTIYFGEGSWLTVV.